This T cell receptor beta chain was observed in a study of CD8+ T cells in alopecia areata. Germline CDR1 is SGHTA and CDR2 is FQGNSA. CDR3 length: 15 amino acids. V lost 8 bases and J lost 0, with 13 bases in between. In each case, RNA was isolated and then reverse transcribed into cDNA as the sequencing template. Generated by immunoSEQ multiplex PCR, the TCRdb table keeps only in-frame clones and is missing some. The sample carries 150,000 to 200,000 clones, 60% to 70% recorded once. The sample's treatment: oral pan-JAK inhibitor, 5-10 mg twice daily. The sequence derives from a human donor with alopecia areata. Here the sequenced sample was CD4+ T cells sorted from blood, taken at week 4, from a patient treated with tofacitinib. This chain uses TRBV7-2 with TRBJ2-2; D is unclear. Here the CDR3 DNA reads TGTGCCAGCTCAAGGTGGGAAGCGAACACCGGGGAGCTGTTTTTT. Its translation: CASSRWEANTGELFF.